A selection of T cell receptor beta chains follows, all from one sample in a study of T cells in Graves' hyperthyroidism and ophthalmopathy. TCRdb passed the multiplex PCR reads through MiXCR, listing each CDR3 protein once. Counted here are a few hundred thousand distinct CDR3 sequences, more than 15% occurring once; the ten biggest clones make up 15% to 20%. What was sequenced was blood. The source of these receptors is a young woman with Graves' ophthalmopathy. Both conserved end residues are part of each CDR3. D genes are given only for firm matches. Size is stated for part of the rows, as once, few or many counts, or as a class when the clone is expanded.

V gene	J gene	D gene	clone size	CDR3 DNA	CDR3 protein
TRBV30	TRBJ1-1	NA	many	TGTGCCTGGAGGGACGCCCCGGGGGATGAAGCTTTCTTT	CAWRDAPGDEAFF
TRBV7-9	TRBJ1-1	NA	many	TGTGCCTCCCAAAGGGCAGGGTGGAACACTGAAGCTTTCTTT	CASQRAGWNTEAFF
TRBV30	TRBJ1-5	NA	many	TGTGCCTGGACAGGGGATAGCAATCAGCCCCAGCATTTT	CAWTGDSNQPQHF
TRBV7-3	TRBJ2-2	NA	few	TGTGCCAGCAGTGCGGGGGGGGAGCTGTTTTTT	CASSAGGELFF
TRBV5-5	TRBJ1-2	TRBD1	few	TGTGCCAGCAGGTTAGGGGACAGGGAAAATAGTGGCTACACCTTC	CASRLGDRENSGYTF
TRBV20-1	TRBJ1-2	NA	NA	TGCAGTGTACCTTCTCCTCGGATTAACTATGGCTACACCTTC	CSVPSPRINYGYTF
TRBV3-1	TRBJ1-2	TRBD1	NA	TGTGCCAGCAGCTCCCCAAGACAGGGTATCTATGGTGGCTACACCTTC	CASSSPRQGIYGGYTF
TRBV27	TRBJ2-3	NA	many	TGTGCCAGCAGTCCGACGGTCAGGAGAACAGATACGCAGTATTTT	CASSPTVRRTDTQYF
TRBV28	TRBJ2-7	NA	many	TGTGCCAGCAGTCAACTAGATCTACAGGCCTACGAGCAGTACTTC	CASSQLDLQAYEQYF
TRBV12-3/TRBV12-4	TRBJ1-1	NA	many	TGTGCCAGCACCTGGGGCACTGAAGCTTTCTTT	CASTWGTEAFF
TRBV9	TRBJ2-3	TRBD2	few	TGTGCCAGCAGCGTAGAACTAGCGGGGGGCCATAGCACAGATACGCAGTATTTT	CASSVELAGGHSTDTQYF
TRBV20-1	TRBJ2-7	TRBD2	few	TGCAGTGCTGACCCGGGACTAGCGGGGGCCGGAACCTACGAGCAGTACTTC	CSADPGLAGAGTYEQYF
TRBV11-2	TRBJ2-3	TRBD2	many	TGTGCCAGCAGCTCCAAGCGGGAGAGGGGCACAGATACGCAGTATTTT	CASSSKRERGTDTQYF
TRBV13	TRBJ1-3	NA	NA	TGTGCCAGCAGCCTCCCGACAGTCTCTGGAAACACCATATATTTT	CASSLPTVSGNTIYF
TRBV11-3	TRBJ2-2	NA	many	TGTGCCAGCAGGCGGACGACGACCGGGGAGCTGTTTTTT	CASRRTTTGELFF
TRBV4-1	TRBJ1-5	NA	NA	TGCGCCAGCAGCCAAGATGTCCGGGATCGCCAGCCCCAGCATTTT	CASSQDVRDRQPQHF
TRBV6-5	TRBJ1-5	NA	few	TGTGCCAGCAGTTATAACGGGGCCTACAATCAGCCCCAGCATTTT	CASSYNGAYNQPQHF
TRBV7-9	TRBJ2-7	NA	NA	TGTGCCAGCAGCTTCCAGGGAAACGTCGGCCACGAGCAGTACTTC	CASSFQGNVGHEQYF
TRBV6-5	TRBJ2-3	NA	few	TGTGCCAGCAGTTACGAGGGGCGATTCACAGATACGCAGTATTTT	CASSYEGRFTDTQYF
TRBV20-1	TRBJ1-1	TRBD1	many	TGCAGTGCGCACAGGGGGCTAATCGGAGCTTTCTTT	CSAHRGLIGAFF
TRBV7-8	TRBJ2-1	NA	few	TGTGCCAGCAGCTTAGAGGGATATGGTGAGCAGTTCTTC	CASSLEGYGEQFF
TRBV27	TRBJ2-2	NA	few	TGTGCCAGCAACCTAAAGGGCCCCGGGGAGCTGTTTTTT	CASNLKGPGELFF
TRBV29-1	TRBJ1-4	NA	NA	TGCAGCGTTGGGTCAGGGGAGGGCGAAAAACTGTTTTTT	CSVGSGEGEKLFF
TRBV28	TRBJ2-7	TRBD1	NA	TGTGCCAGCAGCCCTTCCGGGACAGGGACTTACGAGCAGTACTTC	CASSPSGTGTYEQYF
TRBV4-2	TRBJ1-3	NA	many	TGTGCCAGCAGCCAATCGAGCTCTGGAAACACCATATATTTT	CASSQSSSGNTIYF
TRBV7-9	TRBJ2-7	TRBD2	many	TGTGCCAGCAGCTCGACTAGCCGATTCTCCTACGAGCAGTACTTC	CASSSTSRFSYEQYF
TRBV12-3/TRBV12-4	TRBJ2-5	NA	NA	TGTGCCAGCTCCACGACCCAGTACTTC	CASSTTQYF
TRBV5-1	TRBJ1-4	TRBD1	few	TGCGCCAGCAGCTTTACCCAACAGGGGACAACTAATGAAAAACTGTTTTTT	CASSFTQQGTTNEKLFF
TRBV6-1	TRBJ2-1	NA	NA	TGTGCCAGCAGTGACGCGGGGGCCAAATCCAATGAGCAGTTCTTC	CASSDAGAKSNEQFF
TRBV10-3	TRBJ1-2	NA	many	TGTGCCATCAGTGAGAGAGGCGGTATCGATGGCTACACCTTC	CAISERGGIDGYTF
TRBV30	TRBJ1-4	NA	many	TGTGCCTGGGGGCAAGATAATGAAAAACTGTTTTTT	CAWGQDNEKLFF
TRBV28	TRBJ1-5	TRBD1	many	TGTGCCAGCAGCCGACGGACAGGGCGGAATCAGCCCCAGCATTTT	CASSRRTGRNQPQHF
TRBV5-5	TRBJ2-7	TRBD2	few	TGTGCCAGCAGCTCCCAAGGGTTAGCGGGAACCTACGAGCAGTACTTC	CASSSQGLAGTYEQYF
TRBV12-3/TRBV12-4	TRBJ1-1	NA	many	TGTGCCAGCAGCTTCCGGACACCCTGGGACACTGAAGCTTTCTTT	CASSFRTPWDTEAFF
TRBV12-3/TRBV12-4	TRBJ2-5	NA	few	TGTGCCAGCAGTCTTAGAAGAGTCTTGTACCAAGAGACCCAGTACTTC	CASSLRRVLYQETQYF
TRBV6-2/TRBV6-3	TRBJ2-5	NA	many	TGTGCCAGCAGTCCCCCGGGACCCCCTGCGACCCAGTACTTC	CASSPPGPPATQYF
TRBV7-2	TRBJ1-1	TRBD1	NA	TGTGCCAGCAGCTTTTCCCCGGGACAGCGAAACACTGAAGCTTTCTTT	CASSFSPGQRNTEAFF
TRBV4-3	TRBJ2-3	NA	NA	TGCGCCAGCAGCCAAGGACTCCAGAGCACAGATACGCAGTATTTT	CASSQGLQSTDTQYF
TRBV15	TRBJ1-2	NA	many	TGTGCCACCTCTCACAGGGTCTTAATTGGCTACACCTTC	CATSHRVLIGYTF
TRBV7-9	TRBJ2-1	NA	many	TGTGCCAGCAGCCCCTCTTCTTTCGACAATGAGCAGTTCTTC	CASSPSSFDNEQFF
TRBV3-2	TRBJ2-7	NA	NA	TGTGCCAGCAGCCAAGATGTCACAGAAAACCCCTACGAGCAGTACTTC	CASSQDVTENPYEQYF
TRBV7-2	TRBJ2-7	NA	many	TGTGCCAGCAGCTTAGCTTTGGGTCTCGAGTGGGAGCAGTACTTC	CASSLALGLEWEQYF
TRBV28	TRBJ2-7	NA	many	TGTGCCAGCAGTTCGGCAGGAGTCCCCTACGAGCAGTACTTC	CASSSAGVPYEQYF
TRBV7-2	TRBJ2-2	TRBD1	many	TGTGCCAGCAGCACACAGGGGGCGCGGACCGGGGAGCTGTTTTTT	CASSTQGARTGELFF
TRBV13	TRBJ1-2	TRBD1	many	TGTGCCAGCAGCTTACTAAACAGGGGGCTAGATGGCTACACCTTC	CASSLLNRGLDGYTF
TRBV12-3/TRBV12-4	TRBJ2-7	NA	NA	TGTGCCAGCGCTAGGGCGTCCTACGAGCAGTACTTC	CASARASYEQYF